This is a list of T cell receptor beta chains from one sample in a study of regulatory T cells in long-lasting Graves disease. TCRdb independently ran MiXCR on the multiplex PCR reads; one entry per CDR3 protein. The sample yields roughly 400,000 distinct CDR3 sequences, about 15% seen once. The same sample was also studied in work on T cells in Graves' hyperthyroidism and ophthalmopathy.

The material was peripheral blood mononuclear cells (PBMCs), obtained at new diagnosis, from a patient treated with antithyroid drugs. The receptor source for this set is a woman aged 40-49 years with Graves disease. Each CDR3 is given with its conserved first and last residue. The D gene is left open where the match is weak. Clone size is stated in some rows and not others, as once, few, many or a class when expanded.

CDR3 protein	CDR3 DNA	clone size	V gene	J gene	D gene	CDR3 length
CASSLTTSRAEELFF	TGTGCCAGCAGTTTGACGACTAGCCGGGCCGAGGAGCTGTTTTTT	NA	TRBV11-3	TRBJ2-2	TRBD2	15
CASSPLVGQGLREQYF	TGTGCCAGCAGTCCCCTTGTTGGACAGGGCTTGAGGGAGCAGTACTTC	many	TRBV27	TRBJ2-7	TRBD1	16
CASSVAGEGETQYF	TGTGCCAGCAGCGTAGCGGGAGAAGGAGAGACCCAGTACTTC	few	TRBV9	TRBJ2-5	NA	14
CASSQETGGFNDGYTF	TGTGCCAGCAGCCAAGAGACAGGGGGCTTTAACGATGGCTACACCTTC	NA	TRBV3-1	TRBJ1-2	TRBD1	16
CASSPQGFGETQYF	TGTGCCAGCAGCCCTCAGGGGTTTGGGGAGACCCAGTACTTC	few	TRBV14	TRBJ2-5	NA	14
CSARVTSGRWHSTDTQYF	TGCAGTGCTAGGGTGACTAGCGGGAGATGGCATAGCACAGATACGCAGTATTTT	many	TRBV20-1	TRBJ2-3	TRBD2	18
CASSSDHEQYF	TGCGCCAGCAGCTCCGACCACGAGCAGTACTTC	many	TRBV5-1	TRBJ2-7	NA	11
CASSLRPSANTGELFF	TGTGCCAGCAGCCTTAGACCTTCCGCGAACACCGGGGAGCTGTTTTTT	many	TRBV7-3	TRBJ2-2	NA	16
CAGSHRQQTYNEQFF	TGTGCCGGCAGCCACCGACAGCAGACCTACAATGAGCAGTTCTTC	many	TRBV3-1	TRBJ2-1	NA	15
CASSYSGQDEKLFF	TGTGCCAGCAGTTACTCAGGACAGGATGAAAAACTGTTTTTT	many	TRBV6-2/TRBV6-3	TRBJ1-4	TRBD1	14
CASSYNVRESGNQPQHF	TGTGCCAGCAGTTACAACGTCCGGGAAAGTGGCAATCAGCCCCAGCATTTT	NA	TRBV6-5	TRBJ1-5	NA	17
CASSPGTGVRAFF	TGTGCCAGTAGCCCCGGGACAGGGGTAAGAGCTTTCTTT	NA	TRBV19	TRBJ1-1	TRBD1	13
CSASAPLTGLMQYF	TGCAGTGCTAGTGCTCCACTTACGGGTCTCATGCAGTACTTC	many	TRBV20-1	TRBJ2-7	NA	14
CSVGGTGSTQSYNEQFF	TGCAGCGTTGGGGGTACGGGGAGTACTCAATCCTACAATGAGCAGTTCTTC	NA	TRBV29-1	TRBJ2-1	NA	17
CASSTYGGGEQYF	TGTGCCAGCAGCACCTACGGGGGAGGCGAGCAGTACTTC	few	TRBV14	TRBJ2-7	NA	13
CASSWTSGRISYEQYF	TGTGCCAGCAGCTGGACTAGCGGGAGGATCTCCTACGAGCAGTACTTC	many	TRBV6-2/TRBV6-3	TRBJ2-7	TRBD2	16
CATLSPGLAGGLVNEQFF	TGTGCCACCCTAAGTCCGGGACTAGCGGGAGGTCTTGTCAATGAGCAGTTCTTC	few	TRBV28	TRBJ2-1	TRBD2	18
CASGLAGSSTDTQYF	TGTGCTAGTGGTTTGGCGGGATCAAGCACAGATACGCAGTATTTT	many	TRBV12-5	TRBJ2-3	NA	15
CASSPTGAGQPQHF	TGTGCCAGCAGTCCAACAGGGGCCGGTCAGCCCCAGCATTTT	few	TRBV12-3/TRBV12-4	TRBJ1-5	TRBD1	14
CASSPRNKNIQYF	TGTGCCAGCAGTCCCCGCAACAAAAACATTCAGTACTTC	few	TRBV12-3/TRBV12-4	TRBJ2-4	NA	13
CATSDLSGYQETQYF	TGTGCCACCAGTGATCTTAGCGGATACCAAGAGACCCAGTACTTC	many	TRBV24-1	TRBJ2-5	NA	15
CSAGGQSLQETQYF	TGCAGCGCAGGAGGGCAGTCCCTCCAAGAGACCCAGTACTTC	many	TRBV20-1	TRBJ2-5	NA	14